The rows below give T cell receptor beta chains drawn from one sample of a study of OX40 agonist ivuxolimab in advanced cancers. Clones were read by immunoSEQ multiplex PCR, and TCRdb kept only the in-frame ones, dropping some. There are under 20,000 clones in the sample; more than 80% occur only once, and about half lies in the top ten. This specimen was CD4+ or CD8+ T cells sorted from blood, taken in a trial of the OX40 agonist ivuxolimab. These receptors came from an adult with an advanced solid tumor such as melanoma, head and neck, liver or kidney cancer. Both conserved end residues are part of each CDR3. The order of the fields is clone size, J gene, V gene, CDR3 length, D gene, CDR3 protein, CDR3 DNA. The D gene is left open where the match is weak. Not all rows give a size; the values are once, few, many and, for expanded clones, a class.

clone size: -; J gene: TRBJ2-7; V gene: TRBV27; CDR3 length: 14; D gene: -; CDR3 protein: CASSLTVSSYEQYF; CDR3 DNA: TGTGCCAGCAGTTTAACAGTGAGCTCCTACGAGCAGTACTTC
clone size: -; J gene: TRBJ1-2; V gene: TRBV7-9; CDR3 length: 11; D gene: -; CDR3 protein: CASSTTGKHTF; CDR3 DNA: TGTGCCAGCAGCACCACAGGGAAACACACCTTC
clone size: -; J gene: TRBJ1-1; V gene: TRBV5-4; CDR3 length: 15; D gene: -; CDR3 protein: CASSREQGGGFEAFF; CDR3 DNA: TGTGCCAGCAGCCGTGAACAAGGGGGGGGATTTGAAGCTTTCTTT
clone size: -; J gene: TRBJ1-1; V gene: TRBV9; CDR3 length: 14; D gene: -; CDR3 protein: CASSGEGLNTEAFF; CDR3 DNA: TGTGCCAGCAGCGGCGAGGGTTTGAACACTGAAGCTTTCTTT
clone size: -; J gene: TRBJ2-7; V gene: TRBV6-6; CDR3 length: 14; D gene: -; CDR3 protein: CASRADGSGYEQYF; CDR3 DNA: TGTGCCAGCAGAGCAGACGGGAGTGGGTACGAGCAGTACTTC
clone size: -; J gene: TRBJ1-5; V gene: TRBV6-1; CDR3 length: 15; D gene: -; CDR3 protein: CASSRTELSNQPQHF; CDR3 DNA: TGTGCCAGCAGTAGAACAGAGTTAAGCAATCAGCCCCAGCATTTT
clone size: -; J gene: TRBJ1-6; V gene: TRBV28; CDR3 length: 19; D gene: TRBD1; CDR3 protein: CASSPPGDRYSSYNSPLHF; CDR3 DNA: TGTGCCAGCAGTCCGCCCGGGGACAGATACTCCTCCTATAATTCACCCCTCCACTTT
clone size: few; J gene: TRBJ1-2; V gene: TRBV6-1; CDR3 length: 13; D gene: -; CDR3 protein: CASSLRGADGYTF; CDR3 DNA: TGTGCCAGCAGTTTACGCGGAGCTGATGGCTACACCTTC
clone size: -; J gene: TRBJ2-7; V gene: TRBV6-6; CDR3 length: 14; D gene: TRBD1; CDR3 protein: CASSSGTGGVEQYF; CDR3 DNA: TGTGCCAGCAGCAGCGGGACAGGGGGCGTCGAGCAGTACTTC
clone size: -; J gene: TRBJ2-2; V gene: TRBV10-3; CDR3 length: 14; D gene: -; CDR3 protein: CAIRPDTNTGELFF; CDR3 DNA: TGTGCCATCAGACCCGACACGAACACTGGGGAGCTGTTTTTT
clone size: -; J gene: TRBJ1-4; V gene: TRBV4-2; CDR3 length: 14; D gene: -; CDR3 protein: CASSQDLGNEKLFF; CDR3 DNA: TGTGCCAGCAGCCAAGATTTGGGTAATGAAAAACTGTTTTTT
clone size: -; J gene: TRBJ2-1; V gene: TRBV7-9; CDR3 length: 15; D gene: -; CDR3 protein: CASTNLPNMDNEQFF; CDR3 DNA: TGTGCCAGCACCAATCTTCCAAACATGGACAATGAGCAGTTCTTC
clone size: -; J gene: TRBJ2-7; V gene: TRBV28; CDR3 length: 17; D gene: TRBD2; CDR3 protein: CASSLHLMTSGGYEQYF; CDR3 DNA: TGTGCCAGCAGTTTACATCTCATGACTAGCGGGGGTTACGAGCAGTACTTC
clone size: large; J gene: TRBJ2-2; V gene: TRBV11-2; CDR3 length: 16; D gene: -; CDR3 protein: CASSSPDGAYTGELFF; CDR3 DNA: TGTGCCAGCAGCTCCCCAGACGGGGCTTACACCGGGGAGCTGTTTTTT
clone size: -; J gene: TRBJ1-5; V gene: TRBV12-2; CDR3 length: 17; D gene: -; CDR3 protein: CASRLTDRQRLVQPQHF; CDR3 DNA: TGTGCAAGTCGCTTAACAGACAGGCAACGTTTAGTTCAGCCCCAGCATTTT
clone size: -; J gene: TRBJ1-2; V gene: TRBV11-1; CDR3 length: 12; D gene: -; CDR3 protein: CASSRDGYGYTF; CDR3 DNA: TGTGCCAGCAGCCGGGATGGCTATGGCTACACCTTC
clone size: -; J gene: TRBJ2-2; V gene: TRBV6-5; CDR3 length: 16; D gene: -; CDR3 protein: CASSYSTRLTPGELFF; CDR3 DNA: TGTGCCAGCAGTTACTCGACCAGATTAACACCCGGGGAGCTGTTTTTT
clone size: medium-sized; J gene: TRBJ2-1; V gene: TRBV7-3; CDR3 length: 15; D gene: -; CDR3 protein: CASRPQNIPHNEQFF; CDR3 DNA: TGTGCCAGCAGACCACAAAACATCCCCCATAATGAGCAGTTCTTC
clone size: -; J gene: TRBJ1-1; V gene: TRBV2; CDR3 length: 12; D gene: -; CDR3 protein: CASRDAGTEAFF; CDR3 DNA: TGTGCCAGCAGGGACGCTGGGACTGAAGCTTTCTTT
clone size: -; J gene: TRBJ2-1; V gene: TRBV28; CDR3 length: 18; D gene: -; CDR3 protein: CASSLSRWGGADYNEQFF; CDR3 DNA: TGTGCCAGCAGTTTATCCAGGTGGGGCGGGGCGGACTACAATGAGCAGTTCTTC
clone size: once; J gene: TRBJ2-7; V gene: TRBV10-3; CDR3 length: 15; D gene: -; CDR3 protein: CAISATGPTPYEQYF; CDR3 DNA: TGTGCCATCAGTGCCACGGGACCTACCCCCTACGAGCAGTACTTC
clone size: -; J gene: TRBJ2-7; V gene: TRBV27; CDR3 length: 15; D gene: TRBD2; CDR3 protein: CASSLWAGGTYEQYF; CDR3 DNA: TGTGCCAGCAGTTTATGGGCGGGGGGAACCTACGAGCAGTACTTC
clone size: -; J gene: TRBJ1-1; V gene: TRBV7-3; CDR3 length: 13; D gene: -; CDR3 protein: CASSLMWNTEAFF; CDR3 DNA: TGTGCCAGCAGCTTAATGTGGAACACTGAAGCTTTCTTT
clone size: -; J gene: TRBJ1-4; V gene: TRBV7-2; CDR3 length: 13; D gene: -; CDR3 protein: CASSSGNEEKLFF; CDR3 DNA: TGTGCCAGCAGCTCCGGTAACGAAGAAAAACTGTTTTTT
clone size: -; J gene: TRBJ2-3; V gene: TRBV5-7; CDR3 length: 14; D gene: -; CDR3 protein: CASSQVGVTDTQYF; CDR3 DNA: TGTGCCAGCAGCCAAGTTGGGGTAACAGATACGCAGTATTTT
clone size: -; J gene: TRBJ2-2; V gene: TRBV10-1; CDR3 length: 13; D gene: -; CDR3 protein: CAVQASNTGELFF; CDR3 DNA: TGCGCCGTACAGGCCTCGAACACCGGGGAGCTGTTTTTT
clone size: -; J gene: TRBJ2-1; V gene: TRBV27; CDR3 length: 17; D gene: TRBD2; CDR3 protein: CASSLSIGRLAGVEQFF; CDR3 DNA: TGTGCCAGCAGTTTATCGATTGGGAGACTAGCGGGGGTTGAGCAGTTCTTC
clone size: few; J gene: TRBJ2-7; V gene: TRBV19; CDR3 length: 15; D gene: TRBD1; CDR3 protein: CASSIGGGAPDEQYF; CDR3 DNA: TGTGCCAGTAGTATAGGAGGGGGCGCCCCCGACGAGCAGTACTTC
clone size: -; J gene: TRBJ1-5; V gene: TRBV4-1; CDR3 length: 14; D gene: -; CDR3 protein: CASSQMDSNQPQHF; CDR3 DNA: TGCGCCAGCAGCCAAATGGATAGCAATCAGCCCCAGCATTTT